These 19 T cell receptor beta chains came from one sample sequenced in a study of cytomegalovirus exposure and HLA in healthy donors. PCR used 60 Vbeta primers and 13 Jbeta primers. Using immunoSEQ multiplex PCR, the repertoire was profiled, and TCRdb retains in-frame clones only, with some absent. The sample gives around 200,000 clones, 60% to 80% of which show up once; roughly 1.6% is in the top ten. Sample: PBMCs. Source of these receptors: a woman younger than 35 in good health and CMV-seronegative.

The V call is TRBV28, the J call TRBJ1-6; tentative D call: TRBD1 (6 bases). Trimming took 4 bases from V and 8 from J, leaving 15 bases between them. Germline assignment: CDR1 MDHEN and CDR2 SYDVKM. The CDR3 sequence is 15 residues long. The chain's CDR3 is CASSSRTANYSPLHF. The CDR3 region has the DNA TGTGCCAGCAGTTCCCGGACAGCTAACTATTCACCCCTCCACTTT.

This clone was picked up one time. The V gene is TRBV7-9, the J gene TRBJ1-5; D uncertain. The CDR3 consists of 13 residues. From germline, CDR1 is SEHNR and CDR2 FQNEAQ (reference sequence). V was trimmed by 4 bases and J by 2 bases, leaving 6 bases between them. The chain's CDR3 is CASSSEGNQPQHF. CDR3 DNA sequence: TGTGCCAGCAGCTCCGAGGGCAATCAGCCCCAGCATTTT.

CDR3 amino acids: CASSPGGDDEAFF. Written as DNA, the CDR3 is TGTGCCAGCAGTCCGGGGGGCGATGATGAAGCTTTCTTT. The chain couples TRBV6-5 to TRBJ1-1; the D gene is possibly TRBD1 (6 bases). V was cut by 5 bases and J by 7 bases, with 14 bases left in between. Germline V gene data show CDR1 as MNHEY and CDR2 as SVGAGI. The length of the CDR3 is 13 residues.

This clone was seen more than once but under ten times. The rearrangement joins TRBV5-8 to TRBJ2-7; D is unclear. CDR1 is SGHTS, CDR2 YDEGEE, per germline. The CDR3 sequence is 12 residues long. Between the trimmed V and J ends, which lost 4 bases and 2 bases, there was a span of 7 bases. The CDR3 DNA sequence: TGTGCCAGCAGCCTACGGGCCTACGAGCAGTACTTC. Protein: CASSLRAYEQYF.

The V and J genes are TRBV29-1 and TRBJ1-4; 9 bases agree with TRBD1. Germline V lookup: CDR1 SQVTM, CDR2 ANQGSEA. V lost 4 bases, J lost 7 bases, and 10 bases stayed unmatched. There are 15 residues in the CDR3. The CDR3 region has the DNA TGCAGCGTTGGGGGGACAGGGAGGTTTGGTGAAAAACTGTTTTTT. Translation: CSVGGTGRFGEKLFF.

The V and J genes are TRBV5-4 and TRBJ1-1; TRBD1 might be the D (6 bases). V was pared by 4 bases and J by 4 bases, with 11 bases between. Germline CDR1 is SGHNT and CDR2 is YYREEE (reference sequence). This CDR3 contains 13 residues. The CDR3 loop is CASSTGLRTEAFF. The CDR3 region has the DNA TGTGCCAGCAGCACAGGGTTGCGCACTGAAGCTTTCTTT.

This clone was observed a single time. The V call is TRBV4-1, the J call TRBJ1-2; possibly TRBD1 for D (6 bases). Germline assignment: CDR1 MGHRA and CDR2 YSYEKL. This CDR3 is built from 16 residues. V was cut by 2 bases and J by 1 base, with 14 bases left in between. The CDR3 is CASSQRGGNFNYGYTF. DNA for the CDR3: TGCGCCAGCAGCCAAAGAGGGGGAAATTTTAACTATGGCTACACCTTC.

This sequence joins TRBV19 and TRBJ2-3; D ambiguous. The CDR3 consists of 14 residues. The germline V gene encodes CDR1 LNHDA and CDR2 SQIVND (reference sequence). V lost 5 bases, J lost 0 bases, and 9 bases lay in between. The CDR3 nucleotides are TGTGCCAGTAGTCCCAAGACAAGCACAGATACGCAGTATTTT. It codes for CASSPKTSTDTQYF.

This chain joins TRBV7-9 and TRBJ2-6, with D uncertain. The CDR3 is 16 amino acids. The V end lost 4 bases, the J end lost 1 base, and 11 bases lay between the germline ends. Germline-derived CDR1 and CDR2 are SEHNR and FQNEAQ (reference sequence). The CDR3 protein is CASSSIRLSGANVLTF. The CDR3 nucleotides are TGTGCCAGCAGCTCGATTAGACTGTCTGGGGCCAACGTCCTGACTTTC. Supplemented by reference TRBV7-9 and TRBJ2-6, the full variable domain reads DTGVSQNPRHKITKRGQNVTFRCDPISEHNRLYWYRQTLGQGPEFLTYFQNEAQLEKSRLLSDRFSAERPKGSFSTLEIQRTEQGDSAMYLCASSSIRLSGANVLTFGAGSRLTVL.

As for this clone: Germline and junction disagree at one end, which may indicate a read error. The chain links TRBV7-7 to TRBJ2-1, with TRBD2 matching over 9 bases. Germline-derived CDR1 and CDR2 are SSHAT and FNYEAQ (reference sequence). This CDR3 contains 14 residues. CDR3 protein: CASSLAGSYNEQFF. CDR3 DNA sequence: TGTGCTAGCAGTCTAGCGGGGTCCTACAATGAGCAGTTCTTC.

The chain couples TRBV7-2 to TRBJ2-7; D possibly corresponds to TRBD1 (6 bases). V gave up 5 bases and J gave up 6 bases, with 17 bases separating them. The CDR3 sequence is 14 residues long. Germline lookup yields CDR1 SGHTA and CDR2 FQGNSA. The CDR3 loop reads CASSPLETGLEQYF. The DNA of the CDR3 is TGTGCCAGCAGCCCACTAGAGACAGGACTCGAGCAGTACTTC.

This chain uses TRBV10-3 with TRBJ1-5, with a possible D match to TRBD1 (6 bases). Germline values: CDR1 ENHRY, CDR2 SYGVKD. The V gene lost 10 bases and the J gene lost 0 bases, with 22 bases spanning the gap. The CDR3 has 17 amino acids. In DNA, the CDR3 is TGTGCCACCATGGCGTATGGTCCAGGGGCTAGCAATCAGCCCCAGCATTTT. Protein: CATMAYGPGASNQPQHF.

The CDR3 region has the DNA TGTGCCAGCAATGGGAGAGTTTCTAATGAAAAACTGTTTTTT. Protein: CASNGRVSNEKLFF. V and J are TRBV2 and TRBJ1-4, with D unclear. Germline CDR1 SNHLY, CDR2 FYNNEI. V was pared by 7 bases and J by 3 bases, with 12 bases between. The CDR3 sequence is 14 residues long. The whole variable domain, filled in from reference TRBV2 and TRBJ1-4, reads EPEVTQTPSHQVTQMGQEVILRCVPISNHLYFYWYRQILGQKVEFLVSFYNNEISEKSEIFDDQFSVERPDGSNFTLKIRSTKLEDSAMYFCASNGRVSNEKLFFGSGTQLSVL.

The sample holds one count of this clone. The chain has TRBV6-1 and TRBJ1-3; no reliable D call. Germline V gene lookup returns CDR1 MNHNS and CDR2 SASEGT. V was shortened by 1 base and J by 0 bases, with 7 bases between the two germline ends. This CDR3 contains 15 residues. The CDR3 here is CASSEVPSSGNTIYF. In DNA, the CDR3 is TGTGCCAGCAGTGAAGTTCCGTCCTCTGGAAACACCATATATTTT.

The chain uses TRBV13 and TRBJ1-6; a weak D match, TRBD1 (6 bases). The CDR3 covers 17 residues. Germline loops: CDR1 PRHDT, CDR2 FYEKMQ (reference sequence). Trimming stripped 1 base from V and 7 bases from J, with 17 bases between. CDR3 nucleotide sequence: TGTGCCAGCAGCTTAGTATTACAGGGCCATGGGAATTCACCCCTCCACTTT. It translates to CASSLVLQGHGNSPLHF.

The rearrangement uses TRBV18 and TRBJ1-2, with D unclear. The length of the CDR3 is 15 residues. Germline-derived CDR1 and CDR2 are KGHSH and LQKENI. V dropped 8 bases and J dropped 1 base, with 17 bases sitting between them. CDR3 DNA: TGTGCCAGCCGAACCCAGCCCGACTATAACTATGGCTACACCTTC. This gives the protein CASRTQPDYNYGYTF. Based on the CDR3 plus reference TRBV18 and TRBJ1-2, the full variable domain is NAGVMQNPRHLVRRRGQEARLRCSPMKGHSHVYWYRQLPEEGLKFMVYLQKENIIDESGMPKERFSAEFPKEGPSILRIQQVVRGDSAAYFCASRTQPDYNYGYTFGSGTRLTVV.

The chain carries TRBV4-1 and TRBJ2-6, with D possibly matching TRBD1 (5 bases). Deletions cut 0 bases from V and 0 bases from J, with 15 bases between. Germline loops: CDR1 MGHRA, CDR2 YSYEKL. This CDR3 spans 19 amino acids. CDR3 amino acids: CASSQDLQGTYSGANVLTF. CDR3 nucleotides: TGCGCCAGCAGCCAAGATCTCCAGGGCACCTACTCTGGGGCCAACGTCCTGACTTTC.

The chain recombines TRBV15 with TRBJ2-1; TRBD2 aligns across 8 bases. The germline V gene has CDR1 LNHNV and CDR2 YYDKDF (reference sequence). Trimming cost V 4 bases and J 5 bases; bases outside gene matches: 7. The CDR3 is made up of 15 amino acids. CDR3 bases: TGTGCCACCAGCAAGACTAAGCGGGGGAACAATGAGCAGTTCTTC. Encoded protein: CATSKTKRGNNEQFF.

This chain links TRBV7-2 with TRBJ1-5; D unclear. The CDR3 loop spans 16 amino acids. Germline V gives CDR1 SGHTA, CDR2 FQGNSA. The V gene lost 4 bases and the J gene lost 4 bases, with 17 bases spanning the gap. CDR3 DNA sequence: TGTGCCAGCAGCTACGGGTCGGGGTATTGGAATCAGCCCCAGCATTTT. It translates to CASSYGSGYWNQPQHF. Full variable domain (outside the CDR3, taken from reference TRBV7-2 and TRBJ1-5): GAGVSQSPSNKVTEKGKDVELRCDPISGHTALYWYRQSLGQGLEFLIYFQGNSAPDKSGLPSDRFSAERTGGSVSTLTIQRTQQEDSAVYLCASSYGSGYWNQPQHFGDGTRLSIL.